Sequencing of this T cell receptor (beta chain) was carried out in a study of control samples from healthy donors and cancer patients. The repertoire was sequenced with immunoSEQ multiplex PCR; TCRdb's copy has only in-frame clones and lacks some. The sample consists of 150,000 or so clones, 93% of them appearing once. The germline gives CDR1 SGHVS, CDR2 FQNEAQ. The V gene end was trimmed by 3 bases and the J gene end by 1 base; junction bases not matched to a gene: 2. This CDR3 comprises 16 residues. The source material was blood. This TCR was recovered from a man aged 18 to 29 in good health. The chain uses TRBV7-8 and TRBJ2-1; 11 nucleotides agree with TRBD2. CDR3 sequence: CASSFSGRESYNEQFF. Written as DNA, the CDR3 is TGTGCCAGCAGCTTTAGCGGGAGGGAGTCCTACAATGAGCAGTTCTTC.